The 12 T cell receptor beta chains below come from one sample, sequenced in a study of regulatory T cells in long-lasting Graves disease. To make TCR beta libraries, researchers used iRepertoire HTBI primers and Arm-PCR of CDR3 regions. TCRdb ran MiXCR on the multiplex PCR reads and lists one entry per CDR3 protein. The sample comprises under 450,000 distinct CDR3 sequences, roughly 23% of which are singletons, and about 27% rests with the top ten. The time point: persistent/refractory GD, antithyroid drugs over 5 years with positive TRAb. TCR sequences were obtained from RNA taken from PBMCs. This specimen was peripheral blood mononuclear cells (PBMCs), taken when the disease was refractory, from a patient treated with antithyroid drugs. These receptors all come from a woman aged 40 to 55 with Graves disease.

This clonotype was found many times. The chain joins TRBV28 to TRBJ2-7; a possible D gene is TRBD1 (6 bases). The V gene lost 2 bases and the J gene lost 3 bases, with 14 bases spanning the gap. Germline V gene data show CDR1 as MDHEN and CDR2 as SYDVKM. The CDR3 extends over 15 amino acids. The CDR3 loop is CASSLMGALIYEQYF. CDR3 in DNA: TGTGCCAGCAGTTTAATGGGGGCCCTTATCTACGAGCAGTACTTC.

In this sample, this clonotype turned up many times. CDR3 sequence (DNA): TGCAGTGCTCCGGGACAGCTTACAACTAATGAAAAACTGTTTTTT. The encoded protein is CSAPGQLTTNEKLFF. V and J are TRBV20-1 and TRBJ1-4; 7 bases map to TRBD1. The V and J ends lost 5 bases and 0 bases, in that order; junction bases with no gene match: 6. The CDR3 runs 15 residues. The V gene's germline CDR1 is DFQATT and CDR2 SNEGSKA (reference sequence).

This clonotype was seen many times. This chain joins TRBV7-8 and TRBJ1-5; D remains ambiguous. The CDR3 spans 15 residues. Deletions cut 1 base from V and 6 bases from J, with 13 bases between. CDR1 and CDR2 (germline): SGHVS, FQNEAQ. CDR3 amino acids: CASSLGAWGGQPQHF. CDR3 DNA sequence: TGTGCCAGCAGCTTAGGTGCCTGGGGAGGTCAGCCCCAGCATTTT. The full variable domain, completed using reference TRBV7-8 and TRBJ1-5, is GAGVSQSPRYKVAKRGQDVALRCDPISGHVSLFWYQQALGQGPEFLTYFQNEAQLDKSGLPSDRFFAERPEGSVSTLKIQRTQQEDSAVYLCASSLGAWGGQPQHFGDGTRLSIL.

This sequence joins TRBV19 and TRBJ2-1; TRBD2 agrees at 7 bases. The V segment lost 3 bases and the J segment 8 bases; nucleotides outside the gene matches: 10. CDR3 size: 15 residues. Germline loops: CDR1 LNHDA, CDR2 SQIVND (reference sequence). As DNA, the CDR3 is TGTGCCAGTAGTATGGGCTGGCGGGAGAAAGATGAGCAGTTCTTC. Amino acids: CASSMGWREKDEQFF.

About this clonotype itself: This may arise from a read error, as a much more abundant clone is one base away. Here the CDR3 omits its conserved ending phenylalanine or tryptophan, so a read error is the likely source. The CDR3, as DNA: TGCAGTGCTAAGATGAATTGGGAAGAGACCCAGTACTCC. Protein product: CSAKMNWEETQYS. The genes are TRBV20-1 and TRBJ2-5; D not resolved. The germline CDR1 and CDR2 sequences are DFQATT and SNEGSKA (reference sequence). This CDR3 contains 13 residues. Trimming cost V 4 bases and J 3 bases, with 12 bases left between them.

The chain recombines TRBV5-1 with TRBJ1-1; tentative D call: TRBD1 (6 bases). Per the germline V gene, CDR1 is SGHRS and CDR2 is YFSETQ. CDR3 length: 15 amino acids. Trimming stripped 4 bases from V and 2 bases from J, with 15 bases between. CDR3 region: CASSPRDKPNTEAFF. The DNA for the CDR3 is TGCGCCAGCAGCCCCCGGGACAAACCCAACACTGAAGCTTTCTTT.

This clonotype showed up just a few times. The chain combines TRBV27 with TRBJ2-1; 12 positions match TRBD2. The CDR3 has 16 amino acids. Germline V CDR1 and CDR2: MNHEY, SMNVEV (reference sequence). Unmatched junction bases numbered 9, after V lost 5 bases and J lost 7 bases. CDR3 bases: TGTGCCAGCAGTGAGACGGGACTAGCGGGCAGTAATGAGCAGTTCTTC. Its translation: CASSETGLAGSNEQFF.

The chain uses TRBV15 and TRBJ2-4, with TRBD1 as a possible D gene (6 bases). The ends were cut back, 0 bases at V and 14 bases at J, with 23 bases in the middle. CDR1 and CDR2 from the germline V gene are LNHNV and YYDKDF (reference sequence). CDR3 length: 16 residues. The CDR3 spells CATSREQGSRGLVKYF. CDR3 in DNA: TGTGCCACCAGCAGAGAGCAGGGGTCGAGGGGTTTGGTCAAGTACTTC.

Ten or more counts support this clonotype. The chain is built from TRBV27 and TRBJ1-5, with D possibly matching TRBD1 (6 bases). Germline V lookup: CDR1 MNHEY, CDR2 SMNVEV (reference sequence). This CDR3 region has 13 residues. Trimming pared 5 bases from V and 7 bases from J, leaving 12 bases between. The CDR3 DNA is TGTGCCAGCAGTACCCAGGGGTTACAGCCCCAGCATTTT. It codes for CASSTQGLQPQHF.

The V gene is TRBV29-1, the J gene TRBJ1-4; 12 bases map to TRBD1. After removal of 5 bases from V and 7 bases from J, the junction contained 8 bases not matched to a gene. The germline gives CDR1 SQVTM, CDR2 ANQGSEA. CDR3 length equals 15 residues. The CDR3 protein is CSVFGTGGASEKLFF. CDR3 DNA: TGCAGCGTTTTTGGGACAGGGGGCGCGAGTGAAAAACTGTTTTTT.

The rearrangement uses TRBV12-3 or TRBV12-4 and TRBJ2-5, with 7 bases fitting TRBD2. V lost 3 bases, J lost 0 bases, and 1 base stayed unmatched. The CDR3 extends over 14 amino acids. As DNA, the CDR3 is TGTGCCAGCAGTTTTGGACTAGACCAAGAGACCCAGTACTTC. As protein: CASSFGLDQETQYF.

This chain links TRBV5-4 with TRBJ2-5; possible D gene TRBD1, 8 bases. The germline V gene encodes CDR1 SGHNT and CDR2 YYREEE (reference sequence). V lost 4 bases, J lost 5 bases, and 21 bases lay in between. The CDR3 spans 16 residues. The CDR3 DNA reads TGTGCCAGCAGCATAGACAGGGGAGGGTTCCCCGAGACCCAGTACTTC. Its protein product is CASSIDRGGFPETQYF.